This TCR beta chain is drawn from a study of regulatory T cells in long-lasting Graves disease. The CDR3 runs to 18 residues. CDR1 is LGHDT and CDR2 is YNNKEL in the germline V gene (reference sequence). The germline V and J ends were trimmed by 2 bases and 1 base, with 20 bases remaining between them. Study-wide findings and caveats: Researchers reported studying only peripheral blood, not thyroid tissue.

Libraries of TCR beta came from iRepertoire HTBI primers plus Arm-PCR of CDR3 regions. TCRdb re-derived calls from the multiplex PCR reads in MiXCR, one entry per CDR3 protein. The table lists about 500,000 distinct CDR3 sequences, around 13% of them singletons. This clonotype was seen only once. What it binds is unknown. As for time point: newly diagnosed GD, antithyroid drugs for less than 3 months. Construction of the TCR library relied on RNA isolated from PBMCs. These same data were also listed under a study on T cells in Graves' hyperthyroidism and ophthalmopathy. From that report: The blood repertoire included most of the expanded thyroid clonotypes above 0.001.

V is TRBV3-1 and J is TRBJ1-1; D uncertain. Sample: peripheral blood mononuclear cells (PBMCs), taken at new diagnosis, from a patient treated with antithyroid drugs. This TCR was sampled from a woman under 40 with Graves disease. The CDR3 DNA sequence: TGTGCCAGCAGCCAATATTTATCCACGAGGGTTGGGAACACTGAAGCTTTCTTT. It yields the protein CASSQYLSTRVGNTEAFF.